Described below is a single TCR beta chain sequence and its context. The record originates from a study of blood T cell repertoires in COVID-19. Using immunoSEQ multiplex PCR, the repertoire was profiled, and TCRdb retains in-frame clones only, with some absent. The sample holds some 270,000 clones; around 88% are singletons and the top ten take about 0.8%. The CDR3 extends over 12 amino acids. V shed 6 bases, J shed 5 bases, and the junction held 1 base outside the gene matches. CDR1 and CDR2 from the germline V gene are SNHLY and FYNNEI. This receptor was identified in a man younger than 40 with acute or convalescent COVID-19. Input material: peripheral blood. V usage is TRBV2 and J usage is TRBJ2-7; 10 nucleotides agree with TRBD2. The CDR3 nucleotides read TGTGCCAGCAGCGGGACTAGCGACGAGCAGTACTTC. Its protein is CASSGTSDEQYF.